One and the same sample provided the 21 T cell receptor beta chains below, sequenced in a study of Graves' ophthalmopathy and Graves' hyperthyroidism. Amplification targeted the TCR beta CDR3 regions, with RNA transcripts as the source material. Second-round multiplex PCR came after a first-round RT-PCR that employed HTBI primers. One entry per CDR3 protein results from TCRdb running MiXCR on the multiplex PCR reads. The sample includes under 350,000 distinct CDR3 sequences, about 17% of them seen just once. The sequenced sample was peripheral blood. Receptor source: an adult man with Graves' ophthalmopathy.

There are many counts of this clonotype. The V gene is TRBV5-1, the J gene TRBJ2-2; D may be TRBD2 (6 bases). CDR1 is SGHRS and CDR2 is YFSETQ in the germline V gene. The CDR3 runs to 13 residues. The V end was cut by 4 bases, the J end by 6 bases, with 10 bases between. The CDR3 here is CASSPRGSGELFF. The DNA of the CDR3 is TGCGCCAGCAGCCCTCGGGGGTCCGGGGAGCTGTTTTTT.

Worth noting for this clonotype: Possible read error: a much larger clone is one base away. The rearrangement joins TRBV7-9 to TRBJ2-5; 7 bases fit TRBD2. Per germline, CDR1 SEHNR and CDR2 FQNEAQ (reference sequence). The length of the CDR3 is 16 residues. The CDR3 is CANSLAFSGGKETQYF. The CDR3 DNA is TGTGCCAACAGCTTAGCTTTTTCCGGGGGGAAAGAGACCCAGTACTTC. The full variable domain, with the rest looked up from reference TRBV7-9 and TRBJ2-5, is DTGVSQNPRHKITKRGQNVTFRCDPISEHNRLYWYRQTLGQGPEFLTYFQNEAQLEKSRLLSDRFSAERPKGSFSTLEIQRTEQGDSAMYLCANSLAFSGGKETQYFGPGTRLLVL.

The chain is built from TRBV12-3 or TRBV12-4 and TRBJ1-3; D is ambiguous. The CDR3 is 14 residues long. Trimming removed 6 bases from V and 0 bases from J, with 9 bases in between. Here the CDR3 reads CASSHTSSGNTIYF. The CDR3 DNA reads as TGTGCCAGCAGCCATACAAGCTCTGGAAACACCATATATTTT.

This clonotype was recorded many times. The chain carries TRBV9 and TRBJ1-5; D uncertain. V dropped 4 bases and J dropped 5 bases, with 13 bases sitting between them. Germline V gene lookup returns CDR1 SGDLS and CDR2 YYNGEE. The CDR3 runs 14 residues. In nucleotides, the CDR3 is TGTGCCAGCAGCCCAGAGGGTTTTTATCAGCCCCAGCATTTT. Translated: CASSPEGFYQPQHF. The full variable domain, rest sourced from reference TRBV9 and TRBJ1-5, is DSGVTQTPKHLITATGQRVTLRCSPRSGDLSVYWYQQSLDQGLQFLIQYYNGEERAKGNILERFSAQQFPDLHSELNLSSLELGDSALYFCASSPEGFYQPQHFGDGTRLSIL.

The chain carries TRBV19 and TRBJ1-5; tentatively, D is TRBD1 (5 bases). CDR3 length: 15 residues. The V and J ends lost 3 bases and 4 bases respectively, with 13 bases between them. CDR1 is LNHDA and CDR2 is SQIVND in the germline V gene (reference sequence). In nucleotides, the CDR3 is TGTGCCAGTAGTATGTCCCAGGGTGCAAATCAGCCCCAGCATTTT. Translation gives CASSMSQGANQPQHF.

This clonotype came up many times. The chain employs TRBV20-1 and TRBJ1-5; the match to TRBD1 covers 8 bases. Looked up from germline, CDR1 is DFQATT and CDR2 is SNEGSKA (reference sequence). The CDR3 is 14 residues long. The V segment lost 5 bases and the J segment 0 bases; nucleotides outside the gene matches: 3. The CDR3 DNA follows: TGCAGTGCTGCGGGACAGGATAGCAATCAGCCCCAGCATTTT. Its protein is CSAAGQDSNQPQHF.

The table lists this clonotype with many counts. This sequence joins TRBV12-3 or TRBV12-4 and TRBJ2-2; 7 nucleotides match TRBD2. The CDR3 is 15 residues long. The junction had 11 bases not matched to a gene; V was cut back by 7 bases and J by 6 bases. The CDR3 reads CASTPRTSVPGELFF. In DNA form, the CDR3 reads TGTGCCAGCACCCCCCGGACTAGTGTACCCGGGGAGCTGTTTTTT.

This clonotype has a count of ten or more. The junction and the germline gene differ at one end; a read error may be behind it. The rearrangement joins TRBV12-3 or TRBV12-4 to TRBJ1-1; TRBD1 is a possible D gene (5 bases). This CDR3 comprises 14 residues. The CDR3 sequence is CASSLAGMNTEAFF. As DNA, the CDR3 is TGTGCCAGCAGCTTAGCAGGGATGAACACTGAAGCTTTCTTT.

In its sample, this clonotype was seen many times. V gene TRBV3-1 combines with J gene TRBJ2-7; TRBD2 matches at 7 bases. The CDR3 has 14 residues. CDR1 is LGHDT and CDR2 is YNNKEL in the germline V gene (reference sequence). Losses at the gene ends were 1 base for V and 7 bases for J; bases not matched to a gene: 7. CDR3 loop: CASSQALLAPEQYF. CDR3 DNA: TGTGCCAGCAGCCAAGCCCTACTAGCGCCAGAGCAGTACTTC.

The table lists this clonotype with many counts. V and J are TRBV12-3 or TRBV12-4 and TRBJ1-5; 8 nucleotides match TRBD1. The V and J ends lost 6 bases and 5 bases, in that order; junction bases with no gene match: 12. This CDR3 is 16 amino acids long. CDR3 DNA sequence: TGTGCCAGCAGCCCGCAACCAGGGGGCGTTGATCAGCCCCAGCATTTT. Its protein product is CASSPQPGGVDQPQHF.

This clonotype was seen ten or more times. J is TRBJ2-1 and V is TRBV9; 9 bases align to TRBD1. Germline assignment: CDR1 SGDLS and CDR2 YYNGEE. V was clipped by 4 bases and J by 0 bases; unmatched bases: 11. The CDR3 is 18 amino acids. The CDR3 loop is CASSTGTGPTSSYNEQFF. In DNA, the CDR3 is TGTGCCAGCAGCACCGGGACAGGGCCTACGAGCTCCTACAATGAGCAGTTCTTC.

The V gene is TRBV7-2, the J gene TRBJ1-2; D not certain. The length of the CDR3 is 14 residues. V lost 5 bases to trimming and J lost 4 bases, with 14 bases between them. CDR1 and CDR2 (germline): SGHTA, FQGNSA. CDR3 residues: CASSALHGTYGYTF. CDR3 nucleotides: TGTGCCAGCAGCGCCTTGCACGGAACCTATGGCTACACCTTC.

This clonotype was found many times. The V gene is TRBV28, the J gene TRBJ2-3; no clear D gene. Trimming left V 3 bases short and J 5 bases short, with 6 bases between. Germline V CDR1 and CDR2: MDHEN, SYDVKM. The CDR3 sequence is 12 residues long. The CDR3 nucleotides are TGTGCCAGCAGTTTCCCCGGAGATACGCAGTATTTT. Protein sequence: CASSFPGDTQYF.

The sample holds many counts of this clonotype. V is TRBV6-5 and J is TRBJ2-7; D is unclear. CDR3 length: 13 amino acids. CDR1 is MNHEY, CDR2 SVGAGI, per germline. The V end was cut by 0 bases, the J end by 3 bases, with 6 bases between. The CDR3, as DNA: TGTGCCAGCAGTTACTCGATTTTCTACGAGCAGTACTTC. This gives the protein CASSYSIFYEQYF.

This clonotype appeared many times. The CDR3 protein is CASEDRYEQYF. In nucleotides, the CDR3 is TGTGCCAGCGAAGACAGGTACGAGCAGTACTTC. This chain connects TRBV6-2 or TRBV6-3 to TRBJ2-7, with a possible D match to TRBD1 (6 bases). Germline V lookup: CDR1 MNHEY, CDR2 SVGEGT. The V gene lost 8 bases and the J gene lost 4 bases, with 9 bases spanning the gap. The CDR3 spans 11 residues.

The chain recombines TRBV6-1 with TRBJ2-7, with D perhaps TRBD1 or TRBD2 (5 bases each). The CDR3 has 14 amino acids. Germline V gene data show CDR1 as MNHNS and CDR2 as SASEGT. V shed 5 bases and J shed 3 bases, with 14 bases lying between them. DNA for the CDR3: TGTGCCAGCAGTCCGGGACGTCTCCTCTACGAGCAGTACTTC. It yields the protein CASSPGRLLYEQYF.

This clonotype was counted ten times or more. The chain is built from TRBV29-1 and TRBJ2-7; no firm D call. Germline CDR1 is SQVTM and CDR2 is ANQGSEA. This CDR3 comprises 12 residues. The V end lost 4 bases, the J end lost 1 base, and 8 bases lay between the germline ends. This CDR3 reads CSVGLSSYEQYF. In DNA form, the CDR3 reads TGCAGCGTTGGTCTCAGTTCCTACGAGCAGTACTTC.

This clonotype was recorded at least ten times. The chain couples TRBV28 to TRBJ1-2, with no clear D. The V and J ends lost 7 bases and 3 bases respectively, with 12 bases between them. The CDR3 is 13 amino acids. Germline lookup yields CDR1 MDHEN and CDR2 SYDVKM. CDR3 residues: CASIKAGYYGYTF. The CDR3 nucleotides read TGTGCCAGCATTAAAGCGGGGTACTATGGCTACACCTTC.

Many counts were recorded for this clonotype. The chain uses TRBV7-2 and TRBJ2-5; TRBD2 aligns across 7 bases. Germline V gene sequence: CDR1 SGHTA, CDR2 FQGNSA. J was trimmed by 5 bases and V by 3 bases; bases with no gene match: 6. CDR3 length: 14 residues. CDR3 nucleotides: TGTGCCAGCAGCTTTCAGGGACTACTTGAGACCCAGTACTTC. Protein: CASSFQGLLETQYF.

In its sample, this clonotype was seen many times. V gene TRBV27 combines with J gene TRBJ1-5; 7 positions match TRBD1. The junction had 15 bases not matched to a gene; V was cut back by 4 bases and J by 0 bases. The CDR3 runs to 19 residues. In germline, CDR1 is MNHEY, CDR2 SMNVEV (reference sequence). CDR3 in amino acids: CASSSLGQRIGYSNQPQHF. CDR3 DNA sequence: TGTGCCAGCAGTTCACTGGGACAGAGGATCGGGTATAGCAATCAGCCCCAGCATTTT.

There are many counts of this clonotype. The chain uses TRBV6-2 or TRBV6-3 and TRBJ2-7; 7 bases line up with TRBD1. The germline gives CDR1 MNHEY, CDR2 SVGEGT. With V trimmed by 6 bases and J by 0 bases, 11 bases remained unmatched. This CDR3 contains 16 residues. The CDR3 DNA reads TGTGCCAGCAGGCGCAGGGACAGACCAACCTCCTACGAGCAGTACTTC. Translated, it gives CASRRRDRPTSYEQYF.